This T cell receptor (beta chain) originates from a study of T-cell reconstitution after alpha-beta-depleted transplantation in children. Study-level points and caveats: Several hundred expanded graft clones reportedly were the source of alpha-beta T cells about two months after transplant. By one year post-transplant, T-cell counts and diversity largely arose from T cells that were newly produced.

TCRbeta library construction was performed incorporating unique molecular identifiers. In TCRdb, the PCR reads were re-called with MiXCR into one record per CDR3 protein. The table records more than 200,000 distinct CDR3 sequences, about 23% of them present only once. The germline gives CDR1 SGHVS, CDR2 FNYEAQ. The V end lost 1 base, the J end lost 4 bases, and 6 bases lay between the germline ends. This CDR3 spans 13 amino acids. This clonotype has ten or more counts. What it recognizes is unknown. Sequenced here: PBMCs, sampled before TCRalphabeta/CD19-depleted stem cell transplant. The clonotype originates from a girl under 10 years old with Fanconi anemia, due to receive a stem cell transplant. The V call is TRBV7-6, the J call TRBJ2-3; D gene unclear. CDR3 in DNA: TGTGCCAGCAGCTTAGGTTTTTCAGATACGCAGTATTTT. It translates to CASSLGFSDTQYF.